The TCR beta chain described here comes from a study of T cells in Graves' hyperthyroidism and ophthalmopathy. It was RNA transcripts that yielded the amplified TCR beta CDR3 regions. The HTBI primer set drove a first-round RT-PCR of the TCR CDR3. TCRdb itself ran the multiplex PCR reads through MiXCR, one entry per CDR3 protein. The table lists more than 300,000 distinct CDR3 sequences, about a sixth of them singletons. The CDR3 extends over 18 amino acids. V lost 0 bases and J lost 2; bases outside the gene matches: 11. The germline V gene has CDR1 SQVTM and CDR2 ANQGSEA. Patients aged 18 to 65 had newly diagnosed hyperthyroidism that had lasted under 2 months. Clinicians diagnosed patients from clinical symptoms, serum thyroxine and TRAb, thyroid ultrasound and orbital computed tomography. This sample holds PBMCs from 8 to 10 ml fresh peripheral blood.

Sample: blood. The gene calls are TRBV29-1 and TRBJ1-3; TRBD1 aligns across 9 bases. The clonotype was recovered from a woman under 40 with Graves' hyperthyroidism that later progressed to Graves' ophthalmopathy. CDR3 region: CSVEEDRGEGLAGNTIYF. DNA for the CDR3: TGCAGCGTTGAAGAGGACAGGGGAGAAGGTTTGGCTGGAAACACCATATATTTT.